Presented here are 25 T cell receptor beta chains from one specimen sequenced in a study of identical twins. Each CDR3 protein is one row after TCRdb ran MiXCR on the 5' RACE reads. Altogether just over 500,000 distinct CDR3 sequences are present, about 20% being singletons, with the ten largest covering about 0.99%. These data were also reused for a study on T cells expressing NK-cell markers.

The sequenced sample consisted of CD4+ T cells sorted from blood. These TCRs come from a woman in her late teens or twenties in good health.

The chain links TRBV12-3 or TRBV12-4 to TRBJ2-3; 7 bases align to TRBD2. Unmatched junction bases numbered 3, after V lost 4 bases and J lost 5 bases. This CDR3 has 13 amino acids. The CDR3 region has the DNA TGTGCCAGCAGTTCTTGGGAGGGAGATACGCAGTATTTT. This gives the protein CASSSWEGDTQYF.

This clonotype appeared many times. The V and J genes are TRBV12-3 or TRBV12-4 and TRBJ1-2; D is undetermined. The CDR3 has 15 residues. With 1 base removed from V and 5 bases from J, the gap between germline ends came to 14 bases. CDR3 sequence: CASSLGFWEVYGYTF. The CDR3 DNA reads TGTGCCAGCAGTTTAGGGTTTTGGGAGGTGTATGGCTACACCTTC.

V usage is TRBV20-1 and J usage is TRBJ2-2; the match to TRBD1 covers 7 bases. This CDR3 is built from 16 residues. The J segment lost 4 bases and the V segment lost 3 bases, leaving 11 bases of the junction unmatched. Per germline, CDR1 DFQATT and CDR2 SNEGSKA (reference sequence). In nucleotides, the CDR3 is TGCAGTGCTAGGAAACGGGGACAGATCTTCACCGGGGAGCTGTTTTTT. Translated, it gives CSARKRGQIFTGELFF.

This clonotype has more than one count but fewer than ten. The rearrangement joins TRBV20-1 to TRBJ2-3; 7 nucleotides align to TRBD1. After removal of 5 bases from V and 4 bases from J, the junction contained 12 bases not matched to a gene. This CDR3 is 15 amino acids long. The germline CDR1 and CDR2 sequences are DFQATT and SNEGSKA (reference sequence). CDR3 nucleotides: TGCAGTGCTGGTAAAGTTAGGGGGCGACCAGATACGCAGTATTTT. This encodes CSAGKVRGRPDTQYF.

This clonotype has only a few counts. This chain joins TRBV10-3 and TRBJ2-2; unclear D gene. Trimming pared 7 bases from V and 0 bases from J, leaving 9 bases between. The CDR3 contains 14 residues. CDR1 is ENHRY and CDR2 is SYGVKD in the germline V gene. CDR3 region: CAIKGAANTGELFF. The CDR3 DNA sequence: TGTGCCATCAAGGGCGCCGCGAACACCGGGGAGCTGTTTTTT.

This clonotype turned up a few times. The CDR3 spells CSASIGGGLDEQYF. DNA for the CDR3: TGCAGTGCTAGTATAGGGGGAGGGCTTGACGAGCAGTACTTC. This chain connects TRBV20-1 to TRBJ2-7; weak D call: TRBD2 (7 bases). V was shortened by 3 bases and J by 5 bases, with 17 bases between the two germline ends. Germline V gene lookup returns CDR1 DFQATT and CDR2 SNEGSKA (reference sequence). There are 14 residues in the CDR3.

This clonotype has a handful of counts. The J gene is TRBJ2-5, the V gene TRBV6-1, with TRBD2 identical over 8 bases. CDR1 and CDR2 from the germline V gene are MNHNS and SASEGT. CDR3 length: 14 residues. With 11 bases clipped from V and 2 bases from J, the junction kept 10 bases outside the gene matches. The CDR3 DNA reads as TGTGCCGGGGGCTACGCGGGAGGACAAGAGACCCAGTACTTC. This codes for CAGGYAGGQETQYF.

This clonotype was recorded many times. The J gene is TRBJ2-7, the V gene TRBV20-1, with 7 bases that match TRBD2. The CDR3 is made up of 17 amino acids. The V gene end was trimmed by 2 bases and the J gene end by 7 bases; junction bases not matched to a gene: 20. CDR1 DFQATT and CDR2 SNEGSKA come from the germline V gene (reference sequence). DNA of the CDR3: TGCAGTGCTAGACTCTTACGACCGGGACTAACACTTACTGAGCAGTACTTC. Its translation: CSARLLRPGLTLTEQYF.

The chain joins TRBV12-3 or TRBV12-4 to TRBJ1-2; no clear D. V gave up 5 bases and J gave up 8 bases, with 15 bases separating them. CDR3 length: 13 residues. DNA of the CDR3: TGTGCCAGCAGTACCCCGTGGTCCCACGGCTACACCTTC. Translating gives CASSTPWSHGYTF.

This clonotype has a count of ten or more. The chain employs TRBV5-1 and TRBJ2-1; no clear D gene. Germline lookup yields CDR1 SGHRS and CDR2 YFSETQ. The CDR3 has 13 amino acids. V was trimmed by 4 bases and J by 0 bases, leaving 5 bases between them. The CDR3 region is CASSESSYNEQFF. The DNA for the CDR3 is TGCGCCAGCAGCGAGAGCTCCTACAATGAGCAGTTCTTC.

The chain couples TRBV3-1 to TRBJ2-5; TRBD2 aligns across 7 bases. The CDR3 loop spans 16 amino acids. Germline V gene lookup returns CDR1 LGHDT and CDR2 YNNKEL (reference sequence). V was pared by 5 bases and J by 0 bases, with 9 bases of the junction left unmatched. The CDR3 loop reads CASSSESGKDQETQYF. CDR3 sequence (DNA): TGTGCCAGCAGCTCAGAGAGCGGGAAAGACCAAGAGACCCAGTACTTC.

The rearrangement joins TRBV6-1 to TRBJ1-1; 7 positions match TRBD1. The CDR3 loop spans 13 amino acids. Germline-derived CDR1 and CDR2 are MNHNS and SASEGT. The trim removed 2 bases at V and 4 bases at J, leaving 1 base unmatched. The CDR3 nucleotides read TGTGCCAGCAGTGAACACAGGGGCACTGAAGCTTTCTTT. Its protein product is CASSEHRGTEAFF.

This clonotype has more than one count but fewer than ten. One end of the junction fails to match germline, which may point to a read error. This chain connects TRBV20-1 to TRBJ2-1; no definite D call. Germline CDR1 reads DFQATT; CDR2 reads SNEGSKA (reference sequence). There are 15 residues in the CDR3. The CDR3 is CSARVLDPPLNEQFF. The CDR3 DNA reads TGCAGTGCAAGAGTTCTAGATCCCCCCCTTAATGAGCAGTTCTTC.

This clonotype was counted only a few times. The V call is TRBV20-1, the J call TRBJ2-5, with a tentative D call TRBD1 (5 bases). The germline V gene has CDR1 DFQATT and CDR2 SNEGSKA (reference sequence). V shed 2 bases and J shed 4 bases, with 20 bases lying between them. This CDR3 is built from 16 residues. CDR3 protein: CSARPLEAGLRETQYF. The CDR3 DNA reads TGCAGTGCTAGACCCCTTGAAGCAGGGTTGCGAGAGACCCAGTACTTC.

This clonotype appeared a few times. The rearrangement joins TRBV27 to TRBJ2-3; the match to TRBD2 covers 8 bases. The V and J ends lost 2 bases and 8 bases, in that order; junction bases with no gene match: 3. This CDR3 contains 13 residues. Germline V gene sequence: CDR1 MNHEY, CDR2 SMNVEV (reference sequence). CDR3 protein: CASSLNAGGTQYF. CDR3 coding DNA: TGTGCCAGCAGTTTAAACGCGGGGGGTACGCAGTATTTT.

There are many counts of this clonotype. The genes are TRBV20-1 and TRBJ2-7, with TRBD1 as a possible D gene (5 bases). The germline V and J ends were trimmed by 0 bases and 2 bases, with 14 bases remaining between them. The CDR3 is 15 residues long. Germline CDR1 is DFQATT and CDR2 is SNEGSKA (reference sequence). In nucleotides, the CDR3 is TGCAGTGCTAGAGATCTCCAGGGAAGCACCTACGAGCAGTACTTC. Encoded protein: CSARDLQGSTYEQYF.

There are a few counts of this clonotype. The chain combines TRBV12-3 or TRBV12-4 with TRBJ2-1, with D perhaps TRBD2 (5 bases). The CDR3 is made up of 14 amino acids. Trimming left V 6 bases short and J 6 bases short, with 15 bases between. The CDR3 sequence is CASRESSSSNEQFF. DNA for the CDR3: TGTGCCAGCAGGGAATCTAGCAGCAGCAATGAGCAGTTCTTC.

In regard to this clonotype: The junction and the germline gene differ at one end; a read error may be behind it. This rearrangement joins TRBV29-1 to TRBJ1-2; 7 bases are shared with TRBD1. Germline V gene sequence: CDR1 SQVTM, CDR2 ANQGSEA. This CDR3 is built from 12 residues. The CDR3 here is CSVPTGNYGSTF. The CDR3 DNA reads TGCAGCGTGCCGACAGGGAACTATGGCTCCACCTTC.

Ten or more counts support this clonotype. V and J are TRBV12-3 or TRBV12-4 and TRBJ2-7, with 11 bases that match TRBD2. The CDR3 runs to 13 residues. The trim removed 5 bases at V and 3 bases at J, leaving 0 bases unmatched. The CDR3 sequence: CASSTSGSYEQYF. CDR3 DNA sequence: TGTGCCAGCAGTACTAGCGGGAGCTACGAGCAGTACTTC.

This clonotype was recorded a few times. This chain links TRBV20-1 with TRBJ1-2; perhaps TRBD1 as D (5 bases). Trimming took off 1 base at V and 7 bases at J, with 10 bases between the two ends. Germline loops: CDR1 DFQATT, CDR2 SNEGSKA (reference sequence). The CDR3 covers 12 residues. The CDR3 region is CSARVGGAGYTF. DNA of the CDR3: TGCAGTGCTAGAGTGGGTGGGGCTGGCTACACCTTC.

The chain is built from TRBV20-1 and TRBJ1-1; weak D call: TRBD1 (5 bases). Trimming cost V 0 bases and J 4 bases, with 9 bases left between them. Per the germline V gene, CDR1 is DFQATT and CDR2 is SNEGSKA (reference sequence). The CDR3 is made up of 13 amino acids. The CDR3 coding sequence is TGCAGTGCTAGAGAGAGTGGGACCACTGAAGCTTTCTTT. Translation gives CSARESGTTEAFF.

V usage is TRBV5-1 and J usage is TRBJ2-3; TRBD2 might be the D (6 bases). Deletions cut 0 bases from V and 4 bases from J, with 9 bases between. There are 14 residues in the CDR3. Germline V CDR1 and CDR2: SGHRS, YFSETQ. DNA for the CDR3: TGCGCCAGCAGCTTGGAGGGGACTTCAGATACGCAGTATTTT. Translated, it gives CASSLEGTSDTQYF.

This clonotype came up a few times. This chain connects TRBV12-3 or TRBV12-4 to TRBJ2-3; D possibly corresponds to TRBD2 (6 bases). With 7 bases removed from V and 6 bases from J, the gap between germline ends came to 14 bases. The CDR3 runs 13 residues. In DNA form, the CDR3 reads TGTGCCAGCAAGGACTACGCACCGGATACGCAGTATTTT. This gives the protein CASKDYAPDTQYF.

In its sample, this clonotype was seen a few times. V and J are TRBV20-1 and TRBJ1-5, with D hard to call. V lost 5 bases to trimming and J lost 2 bases, with 10 bases between them. CDR1 DFQATT and CDR2 SNEGSKA come from the germline V gene (reference sequence). The CDR3 is 13 residues long. The CDR3: CSASYTRNQPQHF. The CDR3 region has the DNA TGCAGTGCTTCCTACACACGCAATCAGCCCCAGCATTTT.

This clonotype was observed a handful of times. The rearrangement joins TRBV2 to TRBJ2-1, with D possibly being TRBD2 (5 bases). Germline V gene sequence: CDR1 SNHLY, CDR2 FYNNEI. Trimming removed 7 bases from V and 0 bases from J, with 13 bases in between. This CDR3 region has 15 residues. CDR3 nucleotides: TGTGCCAGCACCGGAGGTGATGTCTCCTACAATGAGCAGTTCTTC. It encodes CASTGGDVSYNEQFF.